This T cell receptor beta chain emerged from a study of technical replicates of blood from a few donors. Sequenced by immunoSEQ multiplex PCR; TCRdb stores in-frame clones only, minus some. The table has tens of thousands of clones, around 97% seen once. Sequencing was done on a sample of T cells isolated from PBMCs. The clonotype originates from a human donor in good health.

CDR3: CASSAPGSGNTIYF. In nucleotides, the CDR3 is TGTGCCAGCAGCGCACCAGGGTCTGGAAACACCATATATTTT. The chain recombines TRBV9 with TRBJ1-3, with D possibly TRBD1 on 5 matching bases. This CDR3 contains 14 residues. The V gene lost 3 bases and the J gene lost 1 base, with 8 bases spanning the gap. Germline-derived CDR1 and CDR2 are SGDLS and YYNGEE.